Each of the 9 T cell receptor beta chains below was sequenced from the same sample in a study of beta chain features in type 1 diabetes. The authors reverse transcribed all of the isolated RNA, so sequencing captured expressed TCRB transcripts. Some clones are missing from TCRdb's copy, which holds only in-frame ones; the method was immunoSEQ multiplex PCR. The sample holds under 90,000 clones, 25% to 35% seen once. Sequencing was done on a sample of stem cell memory CD4+ T cells from blood. The receptors derive from a woman aged 18 to 35 in good health.

There are a few counts of this clone. The chain uses TRBV5-1 and TRBJ2-5, with TRBD2 matching 7 bases. V shed 0 bases and J 4 bases; nucleotides not matched to a gene: 12. This CDR3 has 17 residues. The V gene's germline CDR1 is SGHRS and CDR2 YFSETQ. The CDR3 coding sequence is TGCGCCAGCAGCTTGGATGGCGGGAGAGGGGTACGAGAGACCCAGTACTTC. Its translation: CASSLDGGRGVRETQYF.

The chain has TRBV6-1 and TRBJ2-3; no reliable D call. CDR1 is MNHNS, CDR2 SASEGT, per germline. There are 14 residues in the CDR3. V was shortened by 1 base and J by 2 bases, with 7 bases between the two germline ends. The CDR3, as DNA: TGTGCCAGCAGTGAAGGCGCCTCCACAGATACGCAGTATTTT. Residues: CASSEGASTDTQYF.

This clone was seen at least ten times. This sequence joins TRBV18 and TRBJ2-1; no clear D gene. Trimming took off 2 bases at V and 5 bases at J, with 7 bases between the two ends. This CDR3 contains 13 residues. From germline, CDR1 is KGHSH and CDR2 LQKENI. The CDR3 here is CASSPGQHNEQFF. CDR3 bases: TGTGCCAGCTCACCAGGGCAGCACAATGAGCAGTTCTTC. Supplemented by reference TRBV18 and TRBJ2-1, the full variable domain reads NAGVMQNPRHLVRRRGQEARLRCSPMKGHSHVYWYRQLPEEGLKFMVYLQKENIIDESGMPKERFSAEFPKEGPSILRIQQVVRGDSAAYFCASSPGQHNEQFFGPGTRLTVL.

The chain employs TRBV5-1 and TRBJ2-1, with D possibly TRBD1 on 5 matching bases. The CDR3 length is 19 residues. V was clipped by 6 bases and J by 6 bases, with 31 bases between them. Germline lookup yields CDR1 SGHRS and CDR2 YFSETQ. As DNA, the CDR3 is TGCGCCAGCAAATGGCTACCGGTGGCAGGGCAAATGTCTCTCAATGAGCAGTTCTTC. It yields the protein CASKWLPVAGQMSLNEQFF.

V is TRBV5-4 and J is TRBJ2-3, with D perhaps matching TRBD2 (5 bases). Deletions cut 4 bases from V and 4 bases from J, with 10 bases between. The CDR3 contains 13 residues. Germline CDR1 and CDR2: SGHNT and YYREEE (reference sequence). In DNA form, the CDR3 reads TGTGCCAGCAGCCGAGGACTTTCAGATACGCAGTATTTT. This codes for CASSRGLSDTQYF.

This clone has just a few counts. V and J are TRBV19 and TRBJ1-2; 9 bases align to TRBD1. The CDR3 runs to 14 residues. CDR1 is LNHDA, CDR2 SQIVND, per germline (reference sequence). Trimming at V came to 8 bases and at J to 4 bases, leaving 8 bases not matched to a gene. CDR3 DNA: TGTGCCAGTTGGACAGGGGACCGCGGCTATGGCTACACCTTC. Translation gives CASWTGDRGYGYTF.

The chain has TRBV7-9 and TRBJ1-5, with D possibly TRBD1 on 5 matching bases. V lost 4 bases and J lost 4, with 17 bases in between. Germline V gene data show CDR1 as SEHNR and CDR2 as FQNEAQ (reference sequence). This CDR3 comprises 16 residues. CDR3 residues: CASSSYSVDTNQPQHF. CDR3 DNA: TGTGCCAGCAGCTCTTATTCGGTGGACACTAATCAGCCCCAGCATTTT.

CDR3 DNA: TGCAGCGTTGGCGTCTCCTACGAGCAGTACTTC. Protein sequence: CSVGVSYEQYF. This chain uses TRBV29-1 with TRBJ2-7; no definite D call. Looked up from germline, CDR1 is SQVTM and CDR2 is ANQGSEA. This CDR3 contains 11 residues. V was trimmed by 4 bases and J by 0 bases, leaving 4 bases between them.

The V gene is TRBV15, the J gene TRBJ2-7, with 8 bases matching TRBD2. V shed 1 base and J 0 bases; nucleotides not matched to a gene: 5. This CDR3 spans 16 amino acids. Germline V lookup: CDR1 LNHNV, CDR2 YYDKDF (reference sequence). CDR3 nucleotides: TGTGCCACCAGCAGAGGGGCTAGCGGGTTCTCCTACGAGCAGTACTTC. Amino acid sequence: CATSRGASGFSYEQYF.